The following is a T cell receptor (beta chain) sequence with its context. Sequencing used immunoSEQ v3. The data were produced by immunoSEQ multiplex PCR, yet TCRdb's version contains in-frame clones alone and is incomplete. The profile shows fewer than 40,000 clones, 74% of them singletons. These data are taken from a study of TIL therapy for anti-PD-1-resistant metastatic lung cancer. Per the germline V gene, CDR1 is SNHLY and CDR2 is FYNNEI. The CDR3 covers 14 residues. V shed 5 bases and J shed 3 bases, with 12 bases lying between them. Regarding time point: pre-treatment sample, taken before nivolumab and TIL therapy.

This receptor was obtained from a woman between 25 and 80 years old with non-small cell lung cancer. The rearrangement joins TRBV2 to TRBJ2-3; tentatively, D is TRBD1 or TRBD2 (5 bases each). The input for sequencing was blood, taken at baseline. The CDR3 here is CASSRRGGTDTQYF. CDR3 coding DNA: TGTGCCAGCAGTAGACGGGGCGGAACAGATACGCAGTATTTT.